Below, 6 T cell receptor beta chains from the same sample are listed, as sequenced in a study of identical twins. TCRdb ran MiXCR on the 5' RACE reads and lists one entry per CDR3 protein. The sample consists of fewer than 550,000 distinct CDR3 sequences, approximately 15% of them appearing once. These data were also reused for a study on yellow fever vaccine responses in identical twins.

The sequenced sample was CD4+ T cells sorted from blood. The origin of the receptors is a woman younger than 35 in good health.

The rearrangement joins TRBV12-3 or TRBV12-4 to TRBJ2-3; 9 nucleotides match TRBD2. The length of the CDR3 is 15 residues. V shed 4 bases and J 3 bases; nucleotides not matched to a gene: 5. The CDR3 sequence is CASSSSSGITDTQYF. The CDR3 bases are TGTGCCAGCAGTTCCTCTAGCGGGATTACAGATACGCAGTATTTT.

The V and J genes are TRBV7-9 and TRBJ2-1; D remains unclear. The CDR3 loop spans 14 amino acids. Trimming took off 6 bases at V and 2 bases at J, with 11 bases between the two ends. The V gene's germline CDR1 is SEHNR and CDR2 FQNEAQ (reference sequence). The CDR3: CASSPARTYNEQFF. For the CDR3, the DNA is TGTGCCAGCAGTCCAGCGAGAACCTACAATGAGCAGTTCTTC.

This chain uses TRBV20-1 with TRBJ2-1, with TRBD2 matching 9 bases. Germline V gene data show CDR1 as DFQATT and CDR2 as SNEGSKA (reference sequence). V lost 7 bases and J lost 7; bases outside the gene matches: 8. CDR3 length: 13 residues. The CDR3 sequence is CSGTSGRYNEQFF. CDR3 sequence (DNA): TGCAGTGGGACGAGCGGGAGGTATAATGAGCAGTTCTTC.

The J gene is TRBJ1-5, the V gene TRBV30; perhaps TRBD1 as D (5 bases). Germline V gives CDR1 GTSNPN, CDR2 SVGIG (reference sequence). V lost 1 base to trimming and J lost 7 bases, with 11 bases between them. The CDR3 has 13 residues. The CDR3 coding sequence is TGTGCCTGGAGTGATCAGGGCGACCAGCCCCAGCATTTT. Its translation: CAWSDQGDQPQHF.

V usage is TRBV24-1 and J usage is TRBJ2-6; 7 bases align to TRBD2. Losses at the gene ends were 9 bases for V and 3 bases for J; bases not matched to a gene: 1. This CDR3 is 13 amino acids long. Looked up from germline, CDR1 is KGHDR and CDR2 is SFDVKD. In nucleotides, the CDR3 is TGTGCCACCGGGGGGGATGGGGCCAACGTCCTGACTTTC. Translated: CATGGDGANVLTF.

The chain is built from TRBV20-1 and TRBJ2-3; D is perhaps TRBD1 (6 bases). V was cut by 3 bases and J by 3 bases, with 16 bases left in between. This CDR3 is built from 15 residues. The germline V gene has CDR1 DFQATT and CDR2 SNEGSKA (reference sequence). The CDR3 sequence: CSARDTGMGTDTQYF. CDR3 DNA sequence: TGCAGTGCTAGGGACACAGGGATGGGAACAGATACGCAGTATTTT.